These 20 T cell receptor beta chains were all obtained from the same sample, sequenced in a study of cytomegalovirus exposure and HLA in healthy donors. Both 60 Vbeta primers and 13 Jbeta primers went into the PCR. Here immunoSEQ multiplex PCR was the method, and the copy in TCRdb shows in-frame clones only, minus some. Altogether 150,000 or so clones are present, 70% to 75% being singletons, with the ten largest covering 4% to 5%. Sequenced input: PBMCs. Receptors were obtained from a man aged 18 to 29 in good health and CMV-seropositive.

The chain couples TRBV2 to TRBJ1-1; the D gene is possibly TRBD1 (5 bases). The CDR3 extends over 11 amino acids. V lost 6 bases and J lost 6, with 8 bases in between. The V gene's germline CDR1 is SNHLY and CDR2 FYNNEI. The CDR3 region has the DNA TGTGCCAGCAGCGTGGGGCCTGAAGCTTTCTTT. It codes for CASSVGPEAFF.

This sequence joins TRBV27 and TRBJ1-6; possibly TRBD1 for D (5 bases). CDR3 length: 13 residues. Trimming removed 7 bases at V and 6 bases at J, with 10 bases between. The germline V gene encodes CDR1 MNHEY and CDR2 SMNVEV (reference sequence). The CDR3 DNA follows: TGTGCCAGCAAACCGGGGGTTAATTCACCCCTCCACTTT. Encoded protein: CASKPGVNSPLHF.

The rearrangement joins TRBV28 to TRBJ1-4, with D possibly TRBD1 on 5 matching bases. Germline-derived CDR1 and CDR2 are MDHEN and SYDVKM. This CDR3 has 16 amino acids. With 7 bases removed from V and 0 bases from J, the gap between germline ends came to 15 bases. The CDR3, as DNA: TGTGCCAGCACCAGCGGGGGTTATGCAACTAATGAAAAACTGTTTTTT. Translated, it gives CASTSGGYATNEKLFF.

V and J are TRBV19 and TRBJ2-1; tentatively, D is TRBD2 (6 bases). Trimming shortened V by 5 bases and J by 8 bases, and 10 bases separated the two germline ends. This CDR3 comprises 12 residues. The germline gives CDR1 LNHDA, CDR2 SQIVND (reference sequence). CDR3 region: CASSVSGDEQFF. The CDR3 DNA is TGTGCCAGTAGTGTATCGGGGGATGAGCAGTTCTTC.

This chain links TRBV11-2 with TRBJ1-4, with D possibly being TRBD1 (5 bases). The V end was cut by 8 bases, the J end by 8 bases, with 15 bases between. Germline-derived CDR1 and CDR2 are SGHAT and FQNNGV. The CDR3 is made up of 13 amino acids. The DNA of the CDR3 is TGTGCCAGCGCCGGGGGGTTTGGAGAAAAACTGTTTTTT. Translated, it gives CASAGGFGEKLFF.

The CDR3 protein is CASSYSQRGTKVELFF. CDR3 in DNA: TGTGCCAGCAGTTACTCCCAGCGGGGGACTAAGGTGGAGCTGTTTTTT. This rearrangement joins TRBV6-6 to TRBJ2-2, with 8 bases lining up with TRBD2. V lost 0 bases, J lost 10 bases, and 10 bases stayed unmatched. Germline CDR1 reads MNHNY; CDR2 reads SVGAGI (reference sequence). This CDR3 is built from 16 residues.

The chain joins TRBV7-8 to TRBJ2-7, with D perhaps matching TRBD1 (6 bases). The ends were cut back, 0 bases at V and 2 bases at J, with 17 bases in the middle. The CDR3 contains 17 residues. In germline, CDR1 is SGHVS, CDR2 FQNEAQ. The CDR3 protein is CASSLAGTNPAAYEQYV. The CDR3 DNA follows: TGTGCCAGCAGCTTAGCCGGGACAAACCCTGCAGCCTACGAGCAGTACGTC.

This clone appeared a few times. Other DNA sequences in this specimen translate into the identical CDR3. V and J are TRBV7-3 and TRBJ1-6, with 9 bases aligning to TRBD1. The CDR3 is 13 amino acids. Looked up from germline, CDR1 is SGHTA and CDR2 is FQGTGA. Losses at the gene ends were 5 bases for V and 12 bases for J; bases not matched to a gene: 5. CDR3 nucleotide sequence: TGTGCCAGCAGCACAGGACAGGGGTTACCCCTCCACTTT. Protein product: CASSTGQGLPLHF.

V and J are TRBV11-2 and TRBJ1-2, with D possibly matching TRBD1 (5 bases). The CDR3 loop spans 15 amino acids. CDR1 SGHAT and CDR2 FQNNGV come from the germline V gene. The V end was cut by 2 bases, the J end by 4 bases, with 14 bases between. In DNA, the CDR3 is TGTGCCAGCAGCTTAAGCAGGGTAAGTAGCTATGGCTACACCTTC. Translating gives CASSLSRVSSYGYTF.

This clone was found a few times. V and J are TRBV7-2 and TRBJ2-1; the match to TRBD2 covers 11 bases. Trimming at V came to 5 bases and at J to 9 bases, leaving 3 bases not matched to a gene. There are 13 residues in the CDR3. Germline V gene data show CDR1 as SGHTA and CDR2 as FQGNSA. CDR3 amino acids: CASSRTSGSEQFF. The CDR3 DNA reads TGTGCCAGCAGCCGAACTAGCGGGAGTGAGCAGTTCTTC.

The chain employs TRBV2 and TRBJ1-2, with D hard to call. Germline CDR1 SNHLY, CDR2 FYNNEI. The CDR3 runs to 15 residues. V lost 6 bases and J lost 8, with 22 bases in between. Written as DNA, the CDR3 is TGTGCCAGCAGCAAGACTGACCAAACACCCTCCGGCTACACCTTC. Its translation: CASSKTDQTPSGYTF.

The CDR3 bases are TGTGCCAGCAGTTACGACGGGGGAATCAATTCACCCCTCCACTTT. It codes for CASSYDGGINSPLHF. The J gene is TRBJ1-6, the V gene TRBV6-6, with D possibly TRBD1 on 5 matching bases. The CDR3 is 15 amino acids. CDR1 MNHNY and CDR2 SVGAGI come from the germline V gene (reference sequence). The ends were cut back, 2 bases at V and 7 bases at J, with 12 bases in the middle.

This clone was found once. This chain connects TRBV5-1 to TRBJ1-1, with D possibly TRBD1 on 5 matching bases. Germline V CDR1 and CDR2: SGHRS, YFSETQ. The CDR3 runs 13 residues. The V end lost 0 bases, the J end lost 6 bases, and 9 bases lay between the germline ends. In nucleotides, the CDR3 is TGCGCCAGCAGCTTGGGGGGGGTAGCTGAAGCTTTCTTT. Its protein product is CASSLGGVAEAFF. The complete variable domain, with remaining parts taken from reference TRBV5-1 and TRBJ1-1, reads KAGVTQTPRYLIKTRGQQVTLSCSPISGHRSVSWYQQTPGQGLQFLFEYFSETQRNKGNFPGRFSGRQFSNSRSEMNVSTLELGDSALYLCASSLGGVAEAFFGQGTRLTVV.

The chain recombines TRBV18 with TRBJ1-2; 7 bases are a match to TRBD1. The CDR3 is 13 amino acids. V trimming: 3 bases; J trimming: 8 bases; junction bases outside the gene matches: 6. The germline gives CDR1 KGHSH, CDR2 LQKENI. The CDR3 DNA reads as TGTGCCAGCTCACCTGAGGGGGGACAGGGCTACACCTTC. Its protein is CASSPEGGQGYTF.

The chain carries TRBV4-2 and TRBJ2-5, with TRBD2 identical over 7 bases. Losses at the gene ends were 0 bases for V and 4 bases for J; bases not matched to a gene: 11. From germline, CDR1 is LGHNA and CDR2 YNFKEQ. The CDR3 consists of 17 residues. CDR3 protein: CASSQEGGEGSGETQYF. CDR3 nucleotides: TGTGCCAGCAGCCAAGAGGGAGGGGAAGGTTCGGGAGAGACCCAGTACTTC.

This sequence joins TRBV19 and TRBJ2-2; 9 nucleotides agree with TRBD1. There are 16 residues in the CDR3. Looked up from germline, CDR1 is LNHDA and CDR2 is SQIVND (reference sequence). Unmatched junction bases numbered 11, after V lost 5 bases and J lost 7 bases. DNA for the CDR3: TGTGCCAGTAGTCCCCCGGGACAGGGAGTTGGCGGGGAGCTGTTTTTT. This codes for CASSPPGQGVGGELFF.

The chain carries TRBV5-1 and TRBJ2-5; D not certain. Germline V gene sequence: CDR1 SGHRS, CDR2 YFSETQ. The V gene lost 0 bases and the J gene lost 2 bases, with 5 bases spanning the gap. The CDR3 covers 13 residues. The CDR3 reads CASSLEEQETQYF. The CDR3 DNA follows: TGCGCCAGCAGCTTGGAGGAGCAAGAGACCCAGTACTTC.

Comments on this clone: The junction departs from the called germline gene at one end, perhaps through a read error. The V and J genes are TRBV7-9 and TRBJ1-2, with TRBD1 identical over 8 bases. In germline, CDR1 is SEHNR, CDR2 FQNEAQ (reference sequence). CDR3 length equals 15 residues. CDR3 nucleotide sequence: TGTCCCAGCAGCCTCTCCCAGGGGGCTGGCTATGGCTACACCTTC. Translated, it gives CPSSLSQGAGYGYTF.

This chain joins TRBV18 and TRBJ2-7; TRBD1 matches 11 bases. Germline assignment: CDR1 KGHSH and CDR2 LQKENI. The CDR3 is 15 amino acids. Trimming took 3 bases from V and 2 from J; bases not matched to a gene: 3. The CDR3 region is CASSPGTGGTYEQYV. As DNA, the CDR3 is TGTGCCAGCTCACCTGGGACAGGGGGTACCTACGAGCAGTACGTC.

This clone was counted only a few times. V and J are TRBV6-5 and TRBJ1-2, with TRBD1 matching over 9 bases. Germline V gene lookup returns CDR1 MNHEY and CDR2 SVGAGI. The CDR3 length is 14 residues. Trimming cost V 5 bases and J 3 bases; bases outside gene matches: 4. CDR3 nucleotide sequence: TGTGCCAGCAGTCCTACAGGGGGCCACTATGGCTACACCTTC. This translates into CASSPTGGHYGYTF.